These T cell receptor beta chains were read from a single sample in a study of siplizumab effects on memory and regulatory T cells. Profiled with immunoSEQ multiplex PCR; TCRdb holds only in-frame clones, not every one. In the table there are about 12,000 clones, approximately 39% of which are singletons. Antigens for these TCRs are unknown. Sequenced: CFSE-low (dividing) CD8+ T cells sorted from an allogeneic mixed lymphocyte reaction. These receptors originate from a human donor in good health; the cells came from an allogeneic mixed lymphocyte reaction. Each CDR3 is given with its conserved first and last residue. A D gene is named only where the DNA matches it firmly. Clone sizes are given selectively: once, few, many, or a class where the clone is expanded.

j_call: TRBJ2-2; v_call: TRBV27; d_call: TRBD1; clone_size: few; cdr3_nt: TGTGCCAGCAGTTCTGCCCTAGCCAACAGGGGGCGTTTCACCGGGGAGCTGTTTTTT; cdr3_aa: CASSSALANRGRFTGELFF
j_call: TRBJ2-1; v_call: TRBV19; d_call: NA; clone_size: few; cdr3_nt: TGTGCCAGTACCGTGGGACACCTCTCCTACAATGAGCAGTTCTTC; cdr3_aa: CASTVGHLSYNEQFF
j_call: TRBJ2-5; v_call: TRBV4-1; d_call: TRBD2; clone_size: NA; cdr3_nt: TGCGCCAGCAGCCAAGCCATTAGCGGGGGCCAAGAGACCCAGTACTTC; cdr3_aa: CASSQAISGGQETQYF
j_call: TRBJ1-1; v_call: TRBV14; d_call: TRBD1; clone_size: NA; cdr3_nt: TGTGCCAGCAGCCAAGTCTCCGACAGGGGAGCTTTCTTT; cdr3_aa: CASSQVSDRGAFF
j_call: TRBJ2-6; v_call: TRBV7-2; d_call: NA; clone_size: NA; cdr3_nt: TGTGCCAGCAGCTTATATTCCTCCGGGGCCAACGTCCTGACTTTC; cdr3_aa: CASSLYSSGANVLTF
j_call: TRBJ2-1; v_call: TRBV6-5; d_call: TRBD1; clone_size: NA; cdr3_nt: TGTGCCAGCAGGACCAACAGGGGTGGCAATGAGCAGTTCTTC; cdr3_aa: CASRTNRGGNEQFF
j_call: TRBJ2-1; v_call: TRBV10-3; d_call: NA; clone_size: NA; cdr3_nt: TGTGCCATCAGCGGGGACAGCGGGACGGCAAATGAGCAGTTCTTC; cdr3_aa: CAISGDSGTANEQFF
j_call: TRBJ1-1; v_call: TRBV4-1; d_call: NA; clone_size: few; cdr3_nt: TGCGCCAGCAGCCAAGGCTGGGACTTGAACACTGAAGCTTTCTTT; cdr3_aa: CASSQGWDLNTEAFF
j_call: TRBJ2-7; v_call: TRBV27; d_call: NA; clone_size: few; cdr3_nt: TGTGCCTGTGGTTGGGGCTTGGGGTACGAGCAGTACTTC; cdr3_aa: CACGWGLGYEQYF
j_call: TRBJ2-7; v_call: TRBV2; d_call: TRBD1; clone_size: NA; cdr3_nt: TGTGCCAGCAGCTTAGGATCCAGGGGGTCCTACGAGCAGTACTTC; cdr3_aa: CASSLGSRGSYEQYF
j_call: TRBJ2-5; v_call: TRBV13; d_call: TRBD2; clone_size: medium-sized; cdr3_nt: TGTGCCAGCGGGACTAGCGGGGAAGAGACCCAGTACTTC; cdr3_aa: CASGTSGEETQYF
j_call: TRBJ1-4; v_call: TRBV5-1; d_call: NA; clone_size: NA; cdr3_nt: TGCGCCAGCAGCCCCCGGGAGGGAGGCACTAATGAAAAACTGTTTTTT; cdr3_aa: CASSPREGGTNEKLFF
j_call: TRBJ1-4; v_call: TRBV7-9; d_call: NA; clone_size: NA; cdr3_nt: TGTGCCAGCAGCTCCCCTGAGAGGGTTGGGGAAAAACTGTTTTTT; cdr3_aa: CASSSPERVGEKLFF
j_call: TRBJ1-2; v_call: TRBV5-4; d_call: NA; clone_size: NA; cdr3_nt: TGTGCCAGCAGCTCCTCAACCGAGGGGGCTAACTATGGCTACACCTTC; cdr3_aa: CASSSSTEGANYGYTF
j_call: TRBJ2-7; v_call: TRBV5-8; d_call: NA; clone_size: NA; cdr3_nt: TGTGCCAGCAGCTTGTTGAGCGCCTACTACGAGCAGTACTTC; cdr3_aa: CASSLLSAYYEQYF
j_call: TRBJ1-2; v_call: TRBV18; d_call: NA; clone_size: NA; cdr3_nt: TGTGCCAGCTCACCCGGGACTGCCTATGGCTACACCTTC; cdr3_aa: CASSPGTAYGYTF
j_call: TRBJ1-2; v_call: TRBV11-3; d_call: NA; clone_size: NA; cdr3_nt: TGTGCCAGCAGCTTAGGACCAGGGGATAACTATGGCTACACCTTC; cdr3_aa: CASSLGPGDNYGYTF
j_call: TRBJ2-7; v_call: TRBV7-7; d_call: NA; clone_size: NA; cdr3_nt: TGTGCTAGCAGCTTGGGAGGACAGGTAAGGTCCCACGAGCAGTACTTC; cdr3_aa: CASSLGGQVRSHEQYF
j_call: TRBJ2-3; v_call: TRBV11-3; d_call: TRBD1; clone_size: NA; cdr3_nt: TGTGCCAGCAGCCGGACAGGGCGAGACACAGATACGCAGTATTTT; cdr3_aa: CASSRTGRDTDTQYF
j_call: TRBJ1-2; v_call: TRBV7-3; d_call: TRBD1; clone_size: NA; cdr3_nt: TGTGCCAGCAGCTTATTACCTCCGGGACAGACTAACTATGGCTACACCTTC; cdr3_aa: CASSLLPPGQTNYGYTF
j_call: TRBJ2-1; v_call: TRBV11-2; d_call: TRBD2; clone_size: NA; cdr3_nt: TGTGCCAGTAGATTAGCGGGAGATGGTGAGCAGTTCTTC; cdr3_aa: CASRLAGDGEQFF
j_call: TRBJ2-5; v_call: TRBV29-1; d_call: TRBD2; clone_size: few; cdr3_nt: TGCAGCGTTCGGGGACTAGACACCCAGTACTTC; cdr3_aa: CSVRGLDTQYF
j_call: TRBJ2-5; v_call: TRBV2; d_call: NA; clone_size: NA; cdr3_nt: TGTGCCAGCAGTGGCCAACTGTACCAAGAGACCCAGTACTTC; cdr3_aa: CASSGQLYQETQYF
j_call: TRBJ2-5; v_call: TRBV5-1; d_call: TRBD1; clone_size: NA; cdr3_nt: TGCGCCAGCAGCCCGGGACAGACATACCAAGAGACCCAGTACTTC; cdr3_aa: CASSPGQTYQETQYF
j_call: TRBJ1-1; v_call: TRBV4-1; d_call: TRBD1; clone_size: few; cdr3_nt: TGCGCCAGCAGCCAACGTGGGACAGGGGGCACTGAAGCTTTCTTT; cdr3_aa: CASSQRGTGGTEAFF
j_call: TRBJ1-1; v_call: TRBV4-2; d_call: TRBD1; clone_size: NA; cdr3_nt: TGTGCCAGCAGCCAACCAACGACAGGGGGGTACACTGAAGCTTTCTTT; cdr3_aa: CASSQPTTGGYTEAFF
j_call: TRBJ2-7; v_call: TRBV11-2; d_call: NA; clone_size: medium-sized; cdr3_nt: TGTGCCAGCAGCTTAGATCCAGTAGCGCCGACCTACGAGCAGTACTTC; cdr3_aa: CASSLDPVAPTYEQYF
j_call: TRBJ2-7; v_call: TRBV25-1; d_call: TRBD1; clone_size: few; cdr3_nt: TGTGCCAGCAGTGATCCCGCTTCGACAGGGGACTACGAGCAGTACTTC; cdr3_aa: CASSDPASTGDYEQYF
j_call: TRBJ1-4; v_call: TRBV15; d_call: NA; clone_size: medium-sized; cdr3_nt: TGTGCCACCAGCAGAGGTGACAGGACTAATGAAAAACTGTTTTTT; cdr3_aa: CATSRGDRTNEKLFF
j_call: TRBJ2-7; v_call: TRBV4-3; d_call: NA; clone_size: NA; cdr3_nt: TGCGCCAGCAGCCCAGGGGGGAGCTACGAGCAGTACTTC; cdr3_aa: CASSPGGSYEQYF
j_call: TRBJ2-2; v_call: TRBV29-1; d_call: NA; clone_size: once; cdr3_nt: TGCAGCGCCAAGCTAGCGAACACCGGGGAGCTGTTTTTT; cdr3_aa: CSAKLANTGELFF
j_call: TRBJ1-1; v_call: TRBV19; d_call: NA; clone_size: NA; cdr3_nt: TGTGCCAGTAAGGAGCCGGGGTGGAACACTGAAGCTTTCTTT; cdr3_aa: CASKEPGWNTEAFF
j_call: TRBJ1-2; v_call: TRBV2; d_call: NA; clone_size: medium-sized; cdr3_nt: TGTGCCAGCAGTGCCCCAGATATCTATGGCTACACCTTC; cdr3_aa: CASSAPDIYGYTF
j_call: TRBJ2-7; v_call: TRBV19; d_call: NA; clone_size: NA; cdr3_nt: TGTGCCAGTAGTATCGGGGGATTCGAGCAGTACTTC; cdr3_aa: CASSIGGFEQYF
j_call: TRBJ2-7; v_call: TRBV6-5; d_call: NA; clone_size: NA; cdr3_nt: TGTGCCAGCAGCCCGACCGGGATGTACGAGCAGTACTTC; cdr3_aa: CASSPTGMYEQYF
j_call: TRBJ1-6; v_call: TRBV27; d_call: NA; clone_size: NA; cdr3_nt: TGTGCCAGCAGTTGGTCGAGGGGTAATTCACCCCTCCACTTT; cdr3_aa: CASSWSRGNSPLHF
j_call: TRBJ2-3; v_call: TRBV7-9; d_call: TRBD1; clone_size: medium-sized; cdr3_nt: TGTGCCAGCAGCAATACCATAGGCGTTGACAGGGGCACAGATACGCAGTATTTT; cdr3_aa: CASSNTIGVDRGTDTQYF
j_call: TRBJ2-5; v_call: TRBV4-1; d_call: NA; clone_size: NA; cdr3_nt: TGCGCCAGCAGCCAAGGGTCACAGTACCAAGAGACCCAGTACTTC; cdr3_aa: CASSQGSQYQETQYF
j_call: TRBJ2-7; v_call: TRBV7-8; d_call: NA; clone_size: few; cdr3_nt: TGTGCCAGCAGCTTAGGGGGGAGCGAGCAGTACTTC; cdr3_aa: CASSLGGSEQYF
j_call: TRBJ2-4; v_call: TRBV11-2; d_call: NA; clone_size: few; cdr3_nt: TGTGCCAGCAGCTTAGGTCCGAGGACGTCGATAGCCAAAAACATTCAGTACTTC; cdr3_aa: CASSLGPRTSIAKNIQYF
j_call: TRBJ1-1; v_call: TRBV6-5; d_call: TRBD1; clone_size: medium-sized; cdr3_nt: TGTGCCAGCAGCTGGACAGGGGGCACTGAAGCTTTCTTT; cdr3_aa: CASSWTGGTEAFF
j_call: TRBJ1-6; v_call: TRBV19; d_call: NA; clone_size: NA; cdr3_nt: TGTGCCAGTAGTATAGGGGTGAATTCACCCCTCCACTTT; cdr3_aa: CASSIGVNSPLHF
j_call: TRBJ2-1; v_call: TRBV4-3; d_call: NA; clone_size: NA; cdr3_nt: TGCGCCAGCAGCCAAGGTGGGCGAGTTCACAATGAGCAGTTCTTC; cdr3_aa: CASSQGGRVHNEQFF
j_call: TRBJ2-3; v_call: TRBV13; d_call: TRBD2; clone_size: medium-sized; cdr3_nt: TGTGCCAGCAGCTTAGTGGGACTAGCGGGAGGATCCGGCACAGATACGCAGTATTTT; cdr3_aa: CASSLVGLAGGSGTDTQYF
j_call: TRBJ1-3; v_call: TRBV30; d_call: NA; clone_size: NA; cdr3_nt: TGTGCCTGGAGTGTACTAGGAAACACCATATATTTT; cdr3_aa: CAWSVLGNTIYF
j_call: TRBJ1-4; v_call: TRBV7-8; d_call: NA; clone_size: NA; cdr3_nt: TGTGCCAGCAGCTTACAGGGGAGGGGTGAAAAACTGTTTTTT; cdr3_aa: CASSLQGRGEKLFF
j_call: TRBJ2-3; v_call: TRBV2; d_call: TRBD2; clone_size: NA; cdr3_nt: TGTGCCAGCAGTAAGGATCGGGGACTAGCGACAGATACGCAGTATTTT; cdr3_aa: CASSKDRGLATDTQYF
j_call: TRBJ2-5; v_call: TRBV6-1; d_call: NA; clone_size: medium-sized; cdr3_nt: TGTGCCAGCAGTACAGACAGAGACCAAGAGACCCAGTACTTC; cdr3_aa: CASSTDRDQETQYF
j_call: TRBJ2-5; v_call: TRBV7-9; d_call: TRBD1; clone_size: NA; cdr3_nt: TGTGCCAGCAGCCCTGGGACAGTGGCATATCAAGAGACCCAGTACTTC; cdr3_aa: CASSPGTVAYQETQYF
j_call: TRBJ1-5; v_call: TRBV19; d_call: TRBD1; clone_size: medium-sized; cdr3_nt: TGTGCCAGTAGCTACGGGACAGGAATTAATCAGCCCCAGCATTTT; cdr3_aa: CASSYGTGINQPQHF
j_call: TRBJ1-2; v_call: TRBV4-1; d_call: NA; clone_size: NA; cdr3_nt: TGCGCCAGCAGCCAAGTGTCATTTTACGGCTACACCTTC; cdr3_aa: CASSQVSFYGYTF
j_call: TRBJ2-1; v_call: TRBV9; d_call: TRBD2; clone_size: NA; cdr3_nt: TGTGCCAGCAGCGTAGATGGGACTAGCGGGAGTTATGAGCAGTTCTTC; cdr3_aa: CASSVDGTSGSYEQFF
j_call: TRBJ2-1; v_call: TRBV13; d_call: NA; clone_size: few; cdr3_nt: TGTGCCAGCAGTGGAGAGGGGCGCAGGAATGAGCAGTTCTTC; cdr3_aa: CASSGEGRRNEQFF
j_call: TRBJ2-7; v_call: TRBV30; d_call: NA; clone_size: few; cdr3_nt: TGTGCCTGGAGTGTACCAGGGGCCACCTACGAGCAGTACTTC; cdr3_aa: CAWSVPGATYEQYF
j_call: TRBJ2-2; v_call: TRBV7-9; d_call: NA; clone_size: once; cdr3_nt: TGTGCCAGCAGCACCCCGGGGGCAGCGGGGGAGCTGTTTTTT; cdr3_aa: CASSTPGAAGELFF
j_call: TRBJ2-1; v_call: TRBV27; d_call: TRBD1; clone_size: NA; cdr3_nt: TGTGCCAGCAGTATTCCAGGGGGCTCGCCGCTTGGTGAGCAGTTCTTC; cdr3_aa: CASSIPGGSPLGEQFF
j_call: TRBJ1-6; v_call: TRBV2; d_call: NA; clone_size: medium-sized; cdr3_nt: TGTGCCAGCAGCTATACGGGGGGCGACAATTCACCCCTCCACTTT; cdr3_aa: CASSYTGGDNSPLHF
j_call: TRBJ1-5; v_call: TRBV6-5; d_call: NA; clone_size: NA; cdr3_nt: TGTGCCAGCAGGTACTTACAGGGAACGGGCAATCAGCCCCAGCATTTT; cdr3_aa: CASRYLQGTGNQPQHF
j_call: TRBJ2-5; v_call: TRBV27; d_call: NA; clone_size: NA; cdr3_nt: TGTGCCAGCAGTCTGGCGGTCTGGGAGACCCAGTACTTC; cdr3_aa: CASSLAVWETQYF